The 21 T cell receptor beta chains in this list originate from one sample, sequenced in a study of T-cell reconstitution after alpha-beta-depleted transplantation in children. Unique molecular identifiers were incorporated when the TCRbeta library was constructed. TCRdb processed the PCR reads anew with MiXCR; each CDR3 protein has one entry. The sample lists roughly 350,000 distinct CDR3 sequences; 15% to 20% were seen once. The sequencing here drew on PBMCs, mostly from graft donor cells, taken 360 days after TCRalphabeta/CD19-depleted stem cell transplant. Source of these receptors: a male patient between 2 and 15 years old who had a stem cell transplant for acute lymphoblastic leukemia, so the T cells may come from the graft donor.

This clonotype has only a few counts. The chain combines TRBV28 with TRBJ1-5, with 9 nucleotides matching TRBD1. This CDR3 comprises 14 residues. V shed 8 bases, J shed 7 bases, and the junction held 9 bases outside the gene matches. Germline loops: CDR1 MDHEN, CDR2 SYDVKM. The CDR3 loop reads CASLLDRGGQPQHF. The CDR3 bases are TGTGCCAGCCTTCTGGACAGGGGAGGACAGCCCCAGCATTTT.

The V gene is TRBV4-1, the J gene TRBJ2-1; D may correspond to TRBD1 or TRBD2 (9 bases each). Deletions cut 4 bases from V and 3 bases from J, with 19 bases between. CDR1 is MGHRA and CDR2 is YSYEKL in the germline V gene. This CDR3 region has 17 residues. CDR3 amino acids: CASSRDRETSGYNEQFF. CDR3 coding DNA: TGCGCCAGCAGCCGGGACAGGGAGACTAGCGGCTACAATGAGCAGTTCTTC.

This clonotype occurred many times. The CDR3 coding sequence is TGCAGTGCTCGTCCCCCGCGGGACGCGCGCGAGCAGTACTTC. As protein: CSARPPRDAREQYF. V and J are TRBV20-1 and TRBJ2-7; possibly TRBD2 for D (6 bases). V shed 5 bases and J shed 6 bases, with 20 bases lying between them. The CDR3 length is 14 residues. The germline gives CDR1 DFQATT, CDR2 SNEGSKA (reference sequence).

The chain couples TRBV18 to TRBJ1-5; D may be TRBD1 (5 bases). The CDR3 consists of 14 residues. CDR1 is KGHSH and CDR2 is LQKENI in the germline V gene. V dropped 2 bases and J dropped 6 bases, with 11 bases sitting between them. DNA for the CDR3: TGTGCCAGCTCACCAAAGGGGCTGAGTCAGCCCCAGCATTTT. Amino acids: CASSPKGLSQPQHF.

This clonotype was seen ten or more times. The chain recombines TRBV12-3 or TRBV12-4 with TRBJ2-3; the D is unclear. The CDR3 has 15 residues. V dropped 6 bases and J dropped 0 bases, with 13 bases sitting between them. The CDR3 region has the DNA TGTGCCAGCAGCTTTGGTAGTCCTAGCACAGATACGCAGTATTTT. Protein: CASSFGSPSTDTQYF.

This clonotype appeared many times. The chain joins TRBV24-1 to TRBJ2-1; 11 bases match TRBD2. The germline V gene has CDR1 KGHDR and CDR2 SFDVKD. Trimming cost V 9 bases and J 6 bases; bases outside gene matches: 9. This CDR3 contains 15 residues. CDR3 in amino acids: CATASGRILSNEQFF. In DNA, the CDR3 is TGTGCCACCGCTAGCGGGAGGATCCTTTCCAATGAGCAGTTCTTC.

The rearrangement uses TRBV7-2 and TRBJ1-2; D perhaps matches TRBD1 (6 bases). CDR3 size: 13 residues. CDR1 is SGHTA, CDR2 FQGNSA, per germline. Trimming left V 5 bases short and J 2 bases short, with 9 bases between. The CDR3 coding sequence is TGTGCCAGCAGCGCCGGACAGAACTATGGCTACACCTTC. Its protein product is CASSAGQNYGYTF.

This clonotype was seen ten or more times. The genes are TRBV10-2 and TRBJ1-1; D unresolved. With 0 bases removed from V and 1 base from J, the gap between germline ends came to 9 bases. The CDR3 is made up of 15 amino acids. The germline CDR1 and CDR2 sequences are WSHSY and SAAADI. CDR3 DNA: TGCGCCAGCAGTGAGTCGATGCCCGGGAACACTGAAGCTTTCTTT. Translated, it gives CASSESMPGNTEAFF.

This chain joins TRBV9 and TRBJ2-7; D unresolved. V lost 0 bases, J lost 6 bases, and 10 bases lay in between. The CDR3 is made up of 13 amino acids. Germline CDR1 is SGDLS and CDR2 is YYNGEE. This chain's CDR3 is CASSVVPGGEQYF. For the CDR3, the DNA is TGTGCCAGCAGCGTAGTCCCGGGTGGCGAGCAGTACTTC.

The V gene is TRBV7-2, the J gene TRBJ1-1; the D gene is possibly TRBD1 (5 bases). The CDR3 length is 13 residues. V was clipped by 9 bases and J by 6 bases, with 17 bases between them. From germline, CDR1 is SGHTA and CDR2 FQGNSA. CDR3 loop: CASGGYRTSEAFF. The DNA of the CDR3 is TGTGCCAGTGGGGGGTACCGGACATCTGAAGCTTTCTTT.

This clonotype was observed at least ten times. The DNA of the CDR3 is TGTGCCATCAAAAAGGCAGGGGCTGATGAGCAGTTCTTC. Translation: CAIKKAGADEQFF. The chain recombines TRBV10-3 with TRBJ2-1, with a weak D call TRBD1 (6 bases). Germline-derived CDR1 and CDR2 are ENHRY and SYGVKD. The CDR3 is made up of 13 amino acids. V was cut by 7 bases and J by 8 bases, with 15 bases left in between.

The chain joins TRBV20-1 to TRBJ2-1, with 13 nucleotides matching TRBD2. CDR1 is DFQATT and CDR2 is SNEGSKA in the germline V gene (reference sequence). Germline trimming cut 4 bases from V and 0 bases from J; bases unmatched to any gene: 9. This CDR3 is built from 18 residues. The DNA for the CDR3 is TGCAGTGCTACCCGACTAGCGGGAGGATCGAGCTCCTACAATGAGCAGTTCTTC. Amino acids: CSATRLAGGSSSYNEQFF.

This clonotype was counted at least ten times. The rearrangement links TRBV12-3 or TRBV12-4 to TRBJ2-5; D is undetermined. The CDR3 extends over 16 amino acids. The V end lost 5 bases, the J end lost 5 bases, and 21 bases lay between the germline ends. The CDR3 loop is CASSQYDSAVKETQYF. The CDR3 DNA sequence: TGTGCCAGCAGTCAATACGACTCGGCCGTTAAGGAGACCCAGTACTTC.

The chain joins TRBV29-1 to TRBJ2-7; 8 bases line up with TRBD2. Unmatched junction bases numbered 5, after V lost 4 bases and J lost 3 bases. The CDR3 extends over 13 amino acids. Germline values: CDR1 SQVTM, CDR2 ANQGSEA. The CDR3 loop is CSVGRGGYYEQYF. The DNA of the CDR3 is TGCAGCGTTGGCCGGGGGGGATACTACGAGCAGTACTTC.

J is TRBJ1-1 and V is TRBV6-2 or TRBV6-3, with 7 nucleotides matching TRBD1. Germline loops: CDR1 MNHEY, CDR2 SVGEGT. The CDR3 is made up of 12 amino acids. The ends lost 7 bases at V and 4 bases at J; junction bases unmatched: 3. The CDR3 sequence is CASTRGFTEAFF. The CDR3 DNA follows: TGTGCCAGCACCAGGGGGTTCACTGAAGCTTTCTTT.

This chain connects TRBV29-1 to TRBJ2-1, with TRBD1 identical over 9 bases. With V trimmed by 6 bases and J by 8 bases, 14 bases remained unmatched. This CDR3 spans 15 amino acids. The germline V gene encodes CDR1 SQVTM and CDR2 ANQGSEA. The CDR3 DNA is TGCAGCGTCGACCCACGGGACAGGGATAGTGATGAGCAGTTCTTC. Its protein product is CSVDPRDRDSDEQFF.

This clonotype has a count of ten or more. This sequence joins TRBV4-2 and TRBJ2-5; D may correspond to TRBD1 or TRBD2 (5 bases each). The CDR3 sequence is 14 residues long. Trimming took off 1 base at V and 4 bases at J, with 10 bases between the two ends. The V gene's germline CDR1 is LGHNA and CDR2 YNFKEQ. The DNA for the CDR3 is TGTGCCAGCAGCCAAGGAGGGGACGGAGAGACCCAGTACTTC. Encoded protein: CASSQGGDGETQYF.

The V gene is TRBV6-1, the J gene TRBJ2-1; TRBD2 agrees at 10 bases. J was trimmed by 2 bases and V by 6 bases; bases with no gene match: 7. Looked up from germline, CDR1 is MNHNS and CDR2 is SASEGT. There are 16 residues in the CDR3. The CDR3 DNA reads as TGTGCCAGCAGCTGCGTACTAGCGGGACCCTACAATGAGCAGTTCTTC. Translation gives CASSCVLAGPYNEQFF.

This clonotype showed up just a few times. A read error is possible here, since a much larger clone lies one base away. The rearrangement uses TRBV28 and TRBJ2-5, with a possible D match to TRBD1 (5 bases). Germline CDR1 MDHEN, CDR2 SYDVKM. V was pared by 3 bases and J by 5 bases, with 10 bases between. This CDR3 region has 13 residues. The CDR3 loop reads CASSFQGFETQYF. DNA for the CDR3: TGTGCCAGCAGTTTCCAGGGATTCGAGACCCAGTACTTC.

The sample holds a few counts of this clonotype. J is TRBJ2-7 and V is TRBV7-9; TRBD2 agrees at 8 bases. Unmatched junction bases numbered 4, after V lost 3 bases and J lost 0 bases. The CDR3 length is 15 residues. CDR1 and CDR2 from the germline V gene are SEHNR and FQNEAQ (reference sequence). The CDR3 DNA is TGTGCCAGCAGCTTCAGCGGGAGTAACTCCTACGAGCAGTACTTC. The encoded protein is CASSFSGSNSYEQYF.

The chain couples TRBV4-3 to TRBJ2-3; D ambiguous. Trimming stripped 1 base from V and 2 bases from J, with 10 bases between. CDR1 LGHNA and CDR2 YSLEER come from the germline V gene. The CDR3 is made up of 15 amino acids. The CDR3 nucleotides are TGCGCCAGCAGCCAAGGACTCGACGCCACAGATACGCAGTATTTT. It encodes CASSQGLDATDTQYF.